This TCR beta chain is from a study of T-cell memory formation after mild COVID-19. Study results and caveats: The authors left the SARS-CoV-2 specificity of second-wave clones peaking on day 37 unconfirmed. CD4+ clones that contracted lay mainly in CM and EM; CD8+ ones lay in EMRA. The appearance of some responding clones in pre-infection memory suggested that cross-reactive memory joined.

The CDR3 extends over 14 amino acids. Germline assignment: CDR1 SGHRS and CDR2 YFSETQ. J lost 7 bases, V lost 1 base, and 4 bases had no gene match. After 5'RACE with constant-segment primers, TCR alpha and TCR beta cDNA libraries carrying sample barcodes and UMIs were obtained. MiXCR, applied by TCRdb to the 5' RACE reads, yields one record per CDR3 protein. The sample has approximately 560,000 distinct CDR3 sequences, 15% to 20% seen once. This clonotype was recorded a few times. Antigen specificity is unknown. This sequence was found in an adult woman who had mild COVID-19 (a few samples of this study predate the infection). Cell type and time point are not known. Sequenced sample: PBMCs or a T cell subset sorted from them (not recorded which). This sequence joins TRBV5-1 and TRBJ1-2, with 10 bases aligning to TRBD1. The DNA for the CDR3 is TGCGCCAGCAGCTTGTCGGGACAGGGGTTTGGCTACACCTTC. This encodes CASSLSGQGFGYTF.